What follows describes a single T cell receptor beta chain. Antigen: not known. The data originate from a study of T-cell memory formation after mild COVID-19. Study-level points and caveats: Day 15 to 85 contracting clones showed balanced CD4/CD8; day 15 to 37 expanders favored CD4+. Prior to infection, memory already included some responding clones, suggesting cross-reactive memory joined.

The V gene end was trimmed by 5 bases and the J gene end by 5 bases; junction bases not matched to a gene: 4. The CDR3 loop spans 15 amino acids. Per germline, CDR1 LGHNT and CDR2 FRNRAP. Using its own MiXCR run on the 5' RACE reads, TCRdb lists one record per CDR3 protein. The sample records 400,000 to 550,000 distinct CDR3 sequences, more than 20% being singletons. Sequences were obtained from PBMCs or a T cell subset sorted from them (not recorded which). The clonotype was recovered from an adult woman who had mild COVID-19 (a few samples of this study predate the infection). Cell type and time point are not known. The chain is built from TRBV12-5 and TRBJ2-1; TRBD2 agrees at 12 bases. The CDR3 sequence is CASGNGLAGNNEQFF. The CDR3 bases are TGTGCTAGTGGTAACGGACTAGCGGGAAACAATGAGCAGTTCTTC.